Presented here are 12 T cell receptor beta chains from one specimen sequenced in a study of OX40 agonist ivuxolimab in advanced cancers. Profiled with immunoSEQ multiplex PCR; TCRdb holds only in-frame clones, not every one. The profile shows some 54,000 clones, 88% of them singletons. The sample consisted of CD4+ or CD8+ T cells sorted from blood, taken in a trial of the OX40 agonist ivuxolimab. The receptors come from an adult with an advanced solid tumor such as melanoma, head and neck, liver or kidney cancer.

The chain has TRBV4-2 and TRBJ2-5; 9 bases are a match to TRBD2. The CDR3 is 16 residues long. V trimming: 3 bases; J trimming: 2 bases; junction bases outside the gene matches: 7. Germline values: CDR1 LGHNA, CDR2 YNFKEQ. DNA of the CDR3: TGTGCCAGCAGCCAGGAAGCGGGGGGCGATCAAGAGACCCAGTACTTC. It codes for CASSQEAGGDQETQYF.

By proportion, this clone is medium-sized. The V and J genes are TRBV27 and TRBJ1-3; maybe TRBD1 (5 bases). This CDR3 contains 14 residues. Germline V gene sequence: CDR1 MNHEY, CDR2 SMNVEV (reference sequence). Deletions cut 3 bases from V and 11 bases from J, with 17 bases between. The CDR3 coding sequence is TGTGCCAGCAGTTTGCGGCAGGGCGGAACCCCCATATATTTT. Amino acids: CASSLRQGGTPIYF.

This clone was detected only once. The rearrangement links TRBV4-1 to TRBJ1-5; D unresolved. CDR1 and CDR2 (germline): MGHRA, YSYEKL. Trimming took 2 bases from V and 0 from J, leaving 17 bases between them. The CDR3 sequence is 18 residues long. The CDR3 coding sequence is TGCGCCAGCAGCCAATACCCGGTGGAGAGTAATAGCAATCAGCCCCAGCATTTT. It translates to CASSQYPVESNSNQPQHF.

The rearrangement links TRBV28 to TRBJ2-5, with 7 bases identical to TRBD2. This CDR3 has 12 amino acids. Germline lookup yields CDR1 MDHEN and CDR2 SYDVKM. J lost 9 bases, V lost 7 bases, and 8 bases had no gene match. The chain's CDR3 is CASNPSGPAQYF. CDR3 nucleotides: TGTGCCAGCAACCCTAGCGGTCCTGCCCAGTACTTC.

The chain joins TRBV7-9 to TRBJ1-1, with D tentatively TRBD1 (5 bases). The V end lost 6 bases, the J end lost 11 bases, and 19 bases lay between the germline ends. The germline gives CDR1 SEHNR, CDR2 FQNEAQ (reference sequence). This CDR3 spans 13 amino acids. Written as DNA, the CDR3 is TGTGCCAGCAGTCGATCGAACCGGGACTGGGCTTTCTTT. Residues: CASSRSNRDWAFF.

The chain has TRBV27 and TRBJ1-5; D perhaps matches TRBD1 (6 bases). Trimming pared 6 bases from V and 2 bases from J, leaving 11 bases between. CDR3 length: 14 residues. CDR1 is MNHEY, CDR2 SMNVEV, per germline (reference sequence). The CDR3 nucleotides read TGTGCCAGCAGGGGACATTCTGGCAATCAGCCCCAGCATTTT. Its protein product is CASRGHSGNQPQHF.

This chain uses TRBV4-1 with TRBJ1-3; D remains unclear. CDR1 MGHRA and CDR2 YSYEKL come from the germline V gene. The CDR3 totals 18 residues. V was trimmed by 7 bases and J by 0 bases, leaving 22 bases between them. The CDR3 region is CASTATPEEQNSGNTIYF. In DNA form, the CDR3 reads TGCGCCAGCACCGCCACGCCGGAGGAACAGAACTCTGGAAACACCATATATTTT.

The chain joins TRBV6-4 to TRBJ2-1; no firm D call. This CDR3 contains 14 residues. CDR1 is MRHNA and CDR2 is SNTAGT in the germline V gene. The V end lost 7 bases, the J end lost 2 bases, and 12 bases lay between the germline ends. As DNA, the CDR3 is TGTGCCAGCAAGGCGGAACCAACCTACAATGAGCAGTTCTTC. It translates to CASKAEPTYNEQFF.

The rearrangement uses TRBV7-2 and TRBJ2-7; D is unclear. In germline, CDR1 is SGHTA, CDR2 FQGNSA. Trimming stripped 4 bases from V and 3 bases from J, with 13 bases between. CDR3 length equals 14 residues. CDR3 sequence: CASSSLSGFYEQYF. DNA of the CDR3: TGTGCCAGCAGCTCCCTATCCGGTTTCTACGAGCAGTACTTC.

This chain uses TRBV6-5 with TRBJ1-6, with D possibly matching TRBD1 (6 bases). V lost 0 bases to trimming and J lost 5 bases, with 11 bases between them. CDR3 size: 16 residues. Per germline, CDR1 MNHEY and CDR2 SVGAGI. The DNA of the CDR3 is TGTGCCAGCAGTTACTCAAAACAGGGCAATAATTCACCCCTCCACTTT. Translated: CASSYSKQGNNSPLHF.

The rearrangement links TRBV9 to TRBJ1-2; unclear D gene. This CDR3 has 13 residues. Trimming left V 4 bases short and J 3 bases short, with 10 bases between. The germline gives CDR1 SGDLS, CDR2 YYNGEE. The CDR3 DNA reads TGTGCCAGCAGCCCACCCGGATACTATGGCTACACCTTC. It specifies CASSPPGYYGYTF.

This clone has a handful of counts. The chain uses TRBV4-1 and TRBJ1-2, with no clear D. This CDR3 contains 12 residues. Germline-derived CDR1 and CDR2 are MGHRA and YSYEKL. Between the trimmed V and J ends, which lost 3 bases and 4 bases, there was a span of 6 bases. CDR3 amino acids: CASSHEGYGYTF. In DNA, the CDR3 is TGCGCCAGCAGCCACGAGGGCTATGGCTACACCTTC.